This T cell receptor beta chain emerged from a study of CD8+ T cells in alopecia areata. Study-wide results and caveats: A great number of expanded lesional clones endured in scalp and blood during tofacitinib. Researchers report lesional scalp, most notably alopecia totalis/universalis, outstripped normal scalp in clonality.

Of note for this clone: Its antigen remains unidentified.

Treatment specified: oral pan-JAK inhibitor, 5-10 mg twice daily. The CDR3 runs 16 residues. The germline CDR1 and CDR2 sequences are MGHRA and YSYEKL. With V trimmed by 3 bases and J by 2 bases, 7 bases remained unmatched. In each case, RNA was isolated and then reverse transcribed into cDNA as the sequencing template. Repertoires were generated with immunoSEQ multiplex PCR, while TCRdb's copy carries only in-frame clones and drops some. In the table there are 200,000 or so clones, 58% of which are singletons. Sample: CD4+ T cells sorted from blood, taken at week 24, from a patient treated with tofacitinib. The sequence came from a human donor with alopecia areata. The rearrangement links TRBV4-1 to TRBJ1-2; the match to TRBD1 covers 9 bases. This CDR3 is CASSHIGQGRNYGYTF. The CDR3 bases are TGCGCCAGCAGCCACATTGGACAGGGGCGGAACTATGGCTACACCTTC.